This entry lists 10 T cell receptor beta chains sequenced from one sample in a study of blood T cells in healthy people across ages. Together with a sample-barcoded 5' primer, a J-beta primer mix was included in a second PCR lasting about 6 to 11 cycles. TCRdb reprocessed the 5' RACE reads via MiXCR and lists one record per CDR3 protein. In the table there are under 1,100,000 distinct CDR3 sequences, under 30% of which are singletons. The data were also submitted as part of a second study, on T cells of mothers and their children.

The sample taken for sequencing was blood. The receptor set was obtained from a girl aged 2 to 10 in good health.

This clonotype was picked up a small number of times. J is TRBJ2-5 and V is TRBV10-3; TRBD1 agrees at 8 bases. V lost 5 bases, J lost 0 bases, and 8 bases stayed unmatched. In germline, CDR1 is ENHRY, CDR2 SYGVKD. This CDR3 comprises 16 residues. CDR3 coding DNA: TGTGCCATCAGTATCGTTTGGACAGGGAACCAAGAGACCCAGTACTTC. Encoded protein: CAISIVWTGNQETQYF.

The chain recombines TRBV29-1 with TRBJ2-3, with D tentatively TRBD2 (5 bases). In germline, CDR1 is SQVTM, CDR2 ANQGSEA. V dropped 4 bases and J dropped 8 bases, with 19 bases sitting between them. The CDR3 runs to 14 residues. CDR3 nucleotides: TGCAGCGTTGGATCCCTCCTAGCATCTCCTACGCAGTATTTT. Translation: CSVGSLLASPTQYF.

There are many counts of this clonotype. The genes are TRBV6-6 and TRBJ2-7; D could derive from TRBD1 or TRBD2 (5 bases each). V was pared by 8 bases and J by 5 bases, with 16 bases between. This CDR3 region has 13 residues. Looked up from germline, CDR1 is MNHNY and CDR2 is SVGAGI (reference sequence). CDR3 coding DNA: TGTGCCAGCCGGGACGGTCCTTTGAACGAGCAGTACTTC. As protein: CASRDGPLNEQYF.

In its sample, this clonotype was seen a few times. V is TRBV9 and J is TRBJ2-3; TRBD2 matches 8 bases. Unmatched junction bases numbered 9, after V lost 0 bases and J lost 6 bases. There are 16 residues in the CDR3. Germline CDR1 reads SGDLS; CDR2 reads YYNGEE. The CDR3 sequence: CASSVEGAGEKDTQYF. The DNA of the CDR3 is TGTGCCAGCAGCGTAGAAGGAGCGGGAGAGAAGGATACGCAGTATTTT.

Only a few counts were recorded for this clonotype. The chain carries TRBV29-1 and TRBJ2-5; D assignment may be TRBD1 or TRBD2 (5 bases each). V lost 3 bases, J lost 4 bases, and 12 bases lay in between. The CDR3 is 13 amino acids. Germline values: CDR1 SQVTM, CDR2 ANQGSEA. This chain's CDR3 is CSVDIGGPETQYF. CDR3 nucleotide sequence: TGCAGCGTTGATATTGGGGGTCCAGAGACCCAGTACTTC.

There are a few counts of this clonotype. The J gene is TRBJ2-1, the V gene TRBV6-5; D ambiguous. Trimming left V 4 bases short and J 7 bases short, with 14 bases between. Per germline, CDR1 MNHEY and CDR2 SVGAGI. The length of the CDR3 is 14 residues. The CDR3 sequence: CASSLVGFGNEQFF. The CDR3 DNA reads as TGTGCCAGCAGTTTAGTTGGCTTCGGGAATGAGCAGTTCTTC.

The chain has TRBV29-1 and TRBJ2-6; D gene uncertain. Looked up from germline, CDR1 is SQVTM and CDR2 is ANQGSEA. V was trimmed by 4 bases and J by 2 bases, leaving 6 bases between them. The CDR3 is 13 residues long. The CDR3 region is CSVGVAGANVLTF. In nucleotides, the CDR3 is TGCAGCGTTGGTGTGGCTGGGGCCAACGTCCTGACTTTC.

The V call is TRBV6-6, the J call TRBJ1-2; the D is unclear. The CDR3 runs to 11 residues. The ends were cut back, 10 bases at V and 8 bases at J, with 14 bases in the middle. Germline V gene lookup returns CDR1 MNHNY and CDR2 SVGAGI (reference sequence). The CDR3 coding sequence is TGTGCCACCAGGAATGGGTTCGGCTACACCTTC. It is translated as CATRNGFGYTF.

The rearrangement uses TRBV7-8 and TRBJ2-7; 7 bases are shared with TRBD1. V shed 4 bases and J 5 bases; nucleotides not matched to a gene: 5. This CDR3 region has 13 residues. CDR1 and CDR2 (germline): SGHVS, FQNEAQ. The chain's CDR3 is CASSSTGADEQYF. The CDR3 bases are TGTGCCAGCAGCTCTACAGGGGCGGACGAGCAGTACTTC.

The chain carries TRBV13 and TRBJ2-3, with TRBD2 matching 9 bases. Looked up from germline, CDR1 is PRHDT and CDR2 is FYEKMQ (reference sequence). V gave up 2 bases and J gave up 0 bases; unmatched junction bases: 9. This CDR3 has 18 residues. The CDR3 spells CASSLTGTSSASTDTQYF. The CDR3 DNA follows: TGTGCCAGCAGCTTAACGGGGACTAGCAGTGCTAGCACAGATACGCAGTATTTT.